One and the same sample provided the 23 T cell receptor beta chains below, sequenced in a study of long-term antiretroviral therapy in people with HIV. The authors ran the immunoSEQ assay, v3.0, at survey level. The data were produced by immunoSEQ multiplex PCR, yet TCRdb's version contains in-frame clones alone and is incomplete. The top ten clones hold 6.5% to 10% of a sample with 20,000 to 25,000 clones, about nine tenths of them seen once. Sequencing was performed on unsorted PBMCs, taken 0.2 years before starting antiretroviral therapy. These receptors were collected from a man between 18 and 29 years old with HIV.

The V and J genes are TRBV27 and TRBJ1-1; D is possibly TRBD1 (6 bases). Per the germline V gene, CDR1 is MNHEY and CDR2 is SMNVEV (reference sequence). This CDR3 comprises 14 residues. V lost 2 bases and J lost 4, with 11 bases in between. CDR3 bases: TGTGCCAGCAGTTTAGACCCCAGGGGCACTGAAGCTTTCTTT. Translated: CASSLDPRGTEAFF.

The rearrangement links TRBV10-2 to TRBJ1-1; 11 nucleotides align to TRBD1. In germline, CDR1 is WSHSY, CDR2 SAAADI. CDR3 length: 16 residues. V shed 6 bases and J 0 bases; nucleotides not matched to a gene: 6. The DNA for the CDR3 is TGCGCCAGCAGAGGACAGGGGGCGCGAATGAACACTGAAGCTTTCTTT. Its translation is CASRGQGARMNTEAFF.

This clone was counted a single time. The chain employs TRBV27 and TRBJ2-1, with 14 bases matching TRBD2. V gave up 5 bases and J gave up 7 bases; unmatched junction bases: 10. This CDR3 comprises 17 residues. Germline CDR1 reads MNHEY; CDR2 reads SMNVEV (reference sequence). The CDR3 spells CASSPRLAGGIHNEQFF. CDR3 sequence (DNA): TGTGCCAGCAGTCCCCGACTAGCGGGGGGGATTCATAATGAGCAGTTCTTC.

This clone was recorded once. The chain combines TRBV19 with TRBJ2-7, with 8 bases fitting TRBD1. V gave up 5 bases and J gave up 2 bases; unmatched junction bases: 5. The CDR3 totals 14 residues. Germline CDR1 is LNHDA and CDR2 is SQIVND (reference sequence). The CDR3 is CASSDTGGPYEQYF. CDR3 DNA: TGTGCCAGTAGTGATACAGGGGGGCCCTACGAGCAGTACTTC.

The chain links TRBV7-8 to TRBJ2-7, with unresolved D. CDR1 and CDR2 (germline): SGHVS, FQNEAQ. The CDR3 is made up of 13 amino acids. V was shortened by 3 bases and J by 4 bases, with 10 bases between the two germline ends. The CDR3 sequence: CASSFDLLYEQYF. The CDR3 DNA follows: TGTGCCAGCAGCTTTGATCTGCTTTACGAGCAGTACTTC.

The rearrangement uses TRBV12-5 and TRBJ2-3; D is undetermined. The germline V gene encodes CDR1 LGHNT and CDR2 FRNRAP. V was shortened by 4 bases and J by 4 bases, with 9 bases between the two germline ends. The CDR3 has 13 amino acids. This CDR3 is CASGYDSADTQYF. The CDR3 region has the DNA TGTGCTAGTGGTTATGACTCCGCAGATACGCAGTATTTT. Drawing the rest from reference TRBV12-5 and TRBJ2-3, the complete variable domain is DARVTQTPRHKVTEMGQEVTMRCQPILGHNTVFWYRQTMMQGLELLAYFRNRAPLDDSGMPKDRFSAEMPDATLATLKIQPSEPRDSAVYFCASGYDSADTQYFGPGTRLTVL.

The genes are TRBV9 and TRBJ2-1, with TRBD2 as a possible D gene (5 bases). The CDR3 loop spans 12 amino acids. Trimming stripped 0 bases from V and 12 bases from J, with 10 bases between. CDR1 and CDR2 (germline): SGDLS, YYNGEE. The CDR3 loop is CASSVAPGVQFF. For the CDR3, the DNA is TGTGCCAGCAGCGTAGCACCCGGGGTGCAGTTCTTC.

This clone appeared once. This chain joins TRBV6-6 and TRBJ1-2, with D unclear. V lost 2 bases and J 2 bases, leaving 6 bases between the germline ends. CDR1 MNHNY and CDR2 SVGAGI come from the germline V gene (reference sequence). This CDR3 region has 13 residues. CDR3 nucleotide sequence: TGTGCCAGCAGTTACAGCCTGAACTATGGCTACACCTTC. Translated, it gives CASSYSLNYGYTF.

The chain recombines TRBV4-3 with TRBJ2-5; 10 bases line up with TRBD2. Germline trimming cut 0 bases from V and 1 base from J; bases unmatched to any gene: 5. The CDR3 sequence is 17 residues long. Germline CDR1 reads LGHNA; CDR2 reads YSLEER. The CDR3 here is CASSQDLASGSQETQYF. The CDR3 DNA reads TGCGCCAGCAGCCAAGATCTGGCTAGCGGGAGCCAAGAGACCCAGTACTTC.

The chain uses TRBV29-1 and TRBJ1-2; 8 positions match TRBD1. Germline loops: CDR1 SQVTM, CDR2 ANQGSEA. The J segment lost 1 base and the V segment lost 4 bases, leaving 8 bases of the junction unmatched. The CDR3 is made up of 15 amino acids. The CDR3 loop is CSVGDDRGYNYGYTF. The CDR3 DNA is TGCAGCGTTGGGGACGACAGGGGTTATAACTATGGCTACACCTTC.

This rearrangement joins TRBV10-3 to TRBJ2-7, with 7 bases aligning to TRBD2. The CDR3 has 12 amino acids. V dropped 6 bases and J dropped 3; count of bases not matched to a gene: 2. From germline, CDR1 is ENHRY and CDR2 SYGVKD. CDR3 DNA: TGTGCCATCAGCGCGGGAGTCTACGAGCAGTACTTC. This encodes CAISAGVYEQYF.

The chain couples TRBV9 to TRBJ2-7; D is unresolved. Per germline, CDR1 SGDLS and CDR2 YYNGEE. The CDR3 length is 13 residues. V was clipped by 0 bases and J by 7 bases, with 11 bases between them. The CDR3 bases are TGTGCCAGCAGCGTAGGGGATCTGAGGGAGCAGTACTTC. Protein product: CASSVGDLREQYF.

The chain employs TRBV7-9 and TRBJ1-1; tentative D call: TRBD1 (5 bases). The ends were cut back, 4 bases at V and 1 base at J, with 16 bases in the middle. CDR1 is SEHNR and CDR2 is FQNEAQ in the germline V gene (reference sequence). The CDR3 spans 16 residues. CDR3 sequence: CASSSRGGAGNTEAFF. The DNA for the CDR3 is TGTGCCAGCAGCTCCCGCGGAGGGGCCGGGAACACTGAAGCTTTCTTT.

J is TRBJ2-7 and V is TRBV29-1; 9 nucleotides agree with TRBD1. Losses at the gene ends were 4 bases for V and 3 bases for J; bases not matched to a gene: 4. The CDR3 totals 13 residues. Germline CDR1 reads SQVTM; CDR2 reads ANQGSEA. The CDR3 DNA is TGCAGCGTTGCGGGACAGGGACTCTACGAGCAGTACTTC. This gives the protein CSVAGQGLYEQYF.

CDR3 nucleotide sequence: TGTGCCAGCAGCCCGGCGACTAGCGGCTCGCCTTCCTACGAGCAGTACTTC. Protein sequence: CASSPATSGSPSYEQYF. The V gene is TRBV7-9, the J gene TRBJ2-7; 9 positions agree with TRBD2. The CDR3 loop spans 17 amino acids. Trimming at V came to 5 bases and at J to 1 base, leaving 12 bases not matched to a gene. From germline, CDR1 is SEHNR and CDR2 FQNEAQ (reference sequence).

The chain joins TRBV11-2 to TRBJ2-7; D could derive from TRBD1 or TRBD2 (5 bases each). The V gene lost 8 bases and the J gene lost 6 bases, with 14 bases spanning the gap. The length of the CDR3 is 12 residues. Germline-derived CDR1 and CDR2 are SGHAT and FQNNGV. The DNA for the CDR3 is TGTGCCAGCCTAGGGGAGAGGATCGAGCAGTACTTC. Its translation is CASLGERIEQYF. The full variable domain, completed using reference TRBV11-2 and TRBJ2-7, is EAGVAQSPRYKIIEKRQSVAFWCNPISGHATLYWYQQILGQGPKLLIQFQNNGVVDDSQLPKDRFSAERLKGVDSTLKIQPAKLEDSAVYLCASLGERIEQYFGPGTRLTVT.

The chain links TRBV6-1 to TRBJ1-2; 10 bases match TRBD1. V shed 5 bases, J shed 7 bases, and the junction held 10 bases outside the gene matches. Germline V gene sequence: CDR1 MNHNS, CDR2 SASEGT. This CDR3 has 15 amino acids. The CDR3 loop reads CASSTGQGTAVGYTF. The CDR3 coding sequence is TGTGCCAGCAGTACGGGACAGGGGACGGCGGTTGGCTACACCTTC.

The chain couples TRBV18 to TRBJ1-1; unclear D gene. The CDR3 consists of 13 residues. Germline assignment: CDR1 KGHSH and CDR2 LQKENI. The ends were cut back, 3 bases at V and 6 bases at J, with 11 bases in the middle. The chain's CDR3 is CASSPRFGSEAFF. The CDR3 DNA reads TGTGCCAGCTCACCCCGCTTCGGCTCTGAAGCTTTCTTT.

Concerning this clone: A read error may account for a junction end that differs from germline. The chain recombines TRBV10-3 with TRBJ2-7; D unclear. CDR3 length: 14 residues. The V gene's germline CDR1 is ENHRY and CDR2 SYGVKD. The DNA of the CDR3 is TGTGCCAGCAGTTACGATAGGAACAACTACGAGCAGTACTTC. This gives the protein CASSYDRNNYEQYF.

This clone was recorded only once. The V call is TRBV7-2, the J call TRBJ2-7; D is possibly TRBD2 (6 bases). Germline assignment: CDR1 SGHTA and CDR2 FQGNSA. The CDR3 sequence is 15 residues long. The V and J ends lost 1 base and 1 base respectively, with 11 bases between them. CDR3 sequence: CASSLGGAGSYEQYF. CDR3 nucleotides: TGTGCCAGCAGCTTAGGGGGCGCGGGATCCTACGAGCAGTACTTC.

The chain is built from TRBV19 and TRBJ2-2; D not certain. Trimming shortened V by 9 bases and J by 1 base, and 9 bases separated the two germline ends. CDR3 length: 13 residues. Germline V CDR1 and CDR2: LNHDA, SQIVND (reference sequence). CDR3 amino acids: CASDSRNTGELFF. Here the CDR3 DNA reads TGTGCCAGCGACTCCAGGAACACCGGGGAGCTGTTTTTT.

Written as DNA, the CDR3 is TGTGCCAGCAGCTCCCGGGACCCCCCCTACGAGCAGTACTTC. It yields the protein CASSSRDPPYEQYF. The chain couples TRBV7-8 to TRBJ2-7; D tentatively reads TRBD1 or TRBD2 (5 bases each). Per germline, CDR1 SGHVS and CDR2 FQNEAQ. Trimming pared 4 bases from V and 2 bases from J, leaving 12 bases between. The CDR3 extends over 14 amino acids.

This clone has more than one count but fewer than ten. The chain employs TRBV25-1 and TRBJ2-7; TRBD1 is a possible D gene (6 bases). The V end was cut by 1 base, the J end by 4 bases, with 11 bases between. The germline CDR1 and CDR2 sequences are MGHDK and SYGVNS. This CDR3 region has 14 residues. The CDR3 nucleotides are TGTGCCAGCAGTGAATCGGGGACACTATACGAGCAGTACTTC. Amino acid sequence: CASSESGTLYEQYF.